One sample yielded the 9 T cell receptor beta chains listed below, sequenced in a study of Graves' ophthalmopathy and Graves' hyperthyroidism. Amplifying from RNA transcripts, the study obtained TCR beta CDR3 regions. Following a first-round RT-PCR that used HTBI primers, a second-round multiplex PCR was carried out. TCRdb recomputed calls from the multiplex PCR reads with MiXCR, one row per CDR3 protein. The table shows over 45,000 distinct CDR3 sequences, with around half occurring only once. The sample taken for sequencing was peripheral blood. The origin of the receptors is an adult man with Graves' ophthalmopathy.

This clonotype showed up many times. The V and J genes are TRBV5-1 and TRBJ1-3; TRBD1 agrees at 7 bases. With 4 bases clipped from V and 2 bases from J, the junction kept 9 bases outside the gene matches. Germline values: CDR1 SGHRS, CDR2 YFSETQ. CDR3 length: 16 residues. CDR3 sequence reads: CASSHYRDRAGNTIYF. DNA of the CDR3: TGCGCCAGCAGCCACTACCGGGACAGAGCTGGAAACACCATATATTTT.

V and J are TRBV24-1 and TRBJ2-3; 11 positions agree with TRBD2. The germline V gene has CDR1 KGHDR and CDR2 SFDVKD. V was pared by 3 bases and J by 4 bases, with 5 bases of the junction left unmatched. CDR3 size: 16 residues. The CDR3 spells CATSDRTSGLADTQYF. The CDR3, as DNA: TGTGCCACCAGTGATCGGACTAGCGGGTTGGCAGATACGCAGTATTTT.

This clonotype was found many times. The CDR3: CASTGSTNTEAFF. The DNA for the CDR3 is TGCGCCAGCACTGGGTCGACGAACACTGAAGCTTTCTTT. V and J are TRBV5-1 and TRBJ1-1; the D is unclear. Germline CDR1 reads SGHRS; CDR2 reads YFSETQ. The V gene lost 6 bases and the J gene lost 1 base, with 10 bases spanning the gap. The CDR3 is 13 amino acids. The variable domain in full, with the rest retrieved from reference TRBV5-1 and TRBJ1-1, is KAGVTQTPRYLIKTRGQQVTLSCSPISGHRSVSWYQQTPGQGLQFLFEYFSETQRNKGNFPGRFSGRQFSNSRSEMNVSTLELGDSALYLCASTGSTNTEAFFGQGTRLTVV.

This clonotype was counted a few times. The chain combines TRBV7-9 with TRBJ2-1; TRBD2 matches 9 bases. Germline V gene lookup returns CDR1 SEHNR and CDR2 FQNEAQ (reference sequence). This CDR3 has 16 residues. Trimming took 5 bases from V and 5 from J; bases not matched to a gene: 10. The CDR3: CASSLTLGLADNEQFF. CDR3 DNA sequence: TGTGCCAGCAGCCTGACACTGGGACTAGCAGACAATGAGCAGTTCTTC.

This clonotype occurred many times. The chain employs TRBV6-1 and TRBJ1-2, with 10 bases that match TRBD1. V dropped 6 bases and J dropped 0; count of bases not matched to a gene: 13. CDR1 is MNHNS, CDR2 SASEGT, per germline. The CDR3 has 18 amino acids. The CDR3 region is CASSRQRQGAFTNYGYTF. CDR3 nucleotide sequence: TGTGCCAGCAGCCGCCAGAGACAGGGGGCATTTACTAACTATGGCTACACCTTC.

Of note for this clonotype: This may be a read error: a much more frequent sequence differs by one nucleotide. V gene TRBV2 combines with J gene TRBJ2-1; D ambiguous. The CDR3 extends over 14 amino acids. CDR1 is SNHLY and CDR2 is FYNNEI in the germline V gene. V lost 7 bases and J 0 bases, leaving 10 bases between the germline ends. CDR3 bases: TGTGCCAGCAACCGACTTAGCTCCTACAATGAGCAGTTCTTC. The encoded protein is CASNRLSSYNEQFF.

This clonotype was seen a few times. The chain has TRBV7-3 and TRBJ2-1; 10 nucleotides match TRBD2. This CDR3 contains 14 residues. The germline gives CDR1 SGHTA, CDR2 FQGTGA. V lost 6 bases to trimming and J lost 9 bases; unmatched junction nucleotides: 8. The CDR3 reads CASSSRAGGSEQFF. In nucleotides, the CDR3 is TGTGCCAGCAGTTCCCGAGCGGGAGGGAGTGAGCAGTTCTTC.

This clonotype counts as medium-sized (0.01 to 0.1%). V and J are TRBV2 and TRBJ1-2; TRBD1 matches at 8 bases. V shed 7 bases and J 8 bases; nucleotides not matched to a gene: 12. CDR1 SNHLY and CDR2 FYNNEI come from the germline V gene. The CDR3 length is 14 residues. The CDR3 DNA reads as TGTGCCAGCACTGAGGGCAGGGGGCGGAAGGGCTACACCTTC. Translating gives CASTEGRGRKGYTF.

Note on this clonotype: Compared with germline, one end of the junction differs, possibly owing to a read error. This chain joins TRBV5-5 and TRBJ2-3, with D unclear. The germline CDR1 and CDR2 sequences are SGHKS and YYEKEE (reference sequence). The CDR3 consists of 16 residues. The CDR3 reads CASCSTQISDTDTHYF. DNA for the CDR3: TGTGCCAGCTGCTCGACCCAAATAAGCGACACAGATACGCACTATTTT.